What follows are 4 T cell receptor beta chains derived from one specimen sequenced in a study of blood T cell repertoires in COVID-19. TCRdb keeps only in-frame clones here, not all; method: immunoSEQ multiplex PCR. This table holds around 150,000 clones, 90% found once. The specimen was peripheral blood. The receptors derive from a man in his fifties or sixties with active or convalescent COVID-19.

The V call is TRBV24-1, the J call TRBJ2-3; 7 nucleotides line up with TRBD1. J lost 1 base, V lost 3 bases, and 3 bases had no gene match. Germline loops: CDR1 KGHDR, CDR2 SFDVKD. This CDR3 contains 15 residues. CDR3 coding DNA: TGTGCCACCAGTGATCCTGGACAGGGCACAGATACGCAGTATTTT. It translates to CATSDPGQGTDTQYF.

The V call is TRBV29-1, the J call TRBJ2-7, with D maybe TRBD2 (6 bases). The V and J ends lost 4 bases and 6 bases respectively, with 10 bases between them. The CDR3 length is 11 residues. Germline V gene data show CDR1 as SQVTM and CDR2 as ANQGSEA. The CDR3 nucleotides are TGCAGCGTTGGGACTAACCCCGAGCAGTACTTC. This codes for CSVGTNPEQYF.

The V call is TRBV5-1, the J call TRBJ1-1, with a tentative D call TRBD1 (5 bases). The V gene lost 0 bases and the J gene lost 2 bases, with 11 bases spanning the gap. CDR1 is SGHRS, CDR2 YFSETQ, per germline. The CDR3 consists of 15 residues. The CDR3 DNA reads as TGCGCCAGCAGCTTGGATCCCGACAGTAACACTGAAGCTTTCTTT. It codes for CASSLDPDSNTEAFF. The full variable domain, its missing parts supplied by reference TRBV5-1 and TRBJ1-1, is KAGVTQTPRYLIKTRGQQVTLSCSPISGHRSVSWYQQTPGQGLQFLFEYFSETQRNKGNFPGRFSGRQFSNSRSEMNVSTLELGDSALYLCASSLDPDSNTEAFFGQGTRLTVV.

The J gene is TRBJ1-2, the V gene TRBV27, with D possibly TRBD1 on 5 matching bases. The germline V and J ends were trimmed by 3 bases and 4 bases, with 12 bases remaining between them. Germline-derived CDR1 and CDR2 are MNHEY and SMNVEV (reference sequence). The CDR3 spans 14 residues. CDR3 region: CASSFSGMSYGYTF. For the CDR3, the DNA is TGTGCCAGCAGTTTTTCAGGGATGAGCTATGGCTACACCTTC.